This T cell receptor beta chain was documented in a study of blood T cells in healthy people across ages. The CDR3 is 15 residues long. Germline V gives CDR1 SQVTM, CDR2 ANQGSEA. The V segment lost 1 base and the J segment 1 base; nucleotides outside the gene matches: 5. Study-level results: Comparison with aged donors showed that long-lived donors had more naive CD4+ cells and higher diversity.

The use of a sample-barcoded 5' primer and a J-beta primer mix characterized a second PCR of roughly 6 to 11 cycles. A single record per CDR3 protein comes from TCRdb applying MiXCR to the 5' RACE reads. The sample shows about a million distinct CDR3 sequences, about 51% of them seen only once. With respect to this clonotype: Its target is unknown.

The chain employs TRBV29-1 and TRBJ1-2; TRBD1 matches 8 bases. The TCR comes from a woman between 55 and 75 years old in good health. Specimen: blood. CDR3 sequence reads: CSVEGTGSSNYGYTF. The CDR3 region has the DNA TGCAGCGTTGAAGGGACAGGGAGTAGTAACTATGGCTACACCTTC.